Detailed here is one T cell receptor (beta chain). This entry is derived from a study of blood T cell repertoires in COVID-19. The germline V gene has CDR1 SGHRS and CDR2 YFSETQ. This CDR3 contains 15 residues. Unmatched junction bases numbered 6, after V lost 0 bases and J lost 3 bases. Authors' data handling: Cell counts per sample came from amplifying reference gene primers. Only in-frame clones appear in the TCRdb table, and some are missing; sequencing was by immunoSEQ multiplex PCR. V, J and clone size are those of that table, while D and trimming were read from the DNA. The repertoire consists of about 130,000 clones, with approximately 81% occurring once and the leading ten covering around 4%.

The rearrangement uses TRBV5-1 and TRBJ2-7, with 7 bases lining up with TRBD2. The TCR comes from a woman in her 50s with acute or convalescent COVID-19. Sequenced sample: peripheral blood. The CDR3 loop is CASSLGGRGSYEQYF. The CDR3 DNA sequence: TGCGCCAGCAGCTTGGGGGGCCGCGGGAGCTACGAGCAGTACTTC.